This TCR beta chain was captured in a study of blood T cell repertoires in COVID-19. Study-wide context: From T cells, B-cell-depleted T cells, or PBMCs came the material, which was cDNA or gDNA.

Profiling relied on immunoSEQ multiplex PCR, and the TCRdb table lists in-frame clones only, not all of them. The table includes more than 200,000 clones, under 90% detected once. Per germline, CDR1 LNHNV and CDR2 YYDKDF (reference sequence). The CDR3 contains 15 residues. V dropped 1 base and J dropped 5; count of bases not matched to a gene: 7. This clone has only a few counts. Individuals aged about 18 to 90 years were recruited from roughly 23 US areas. Cohort 3 donors were reported recovered after two negative PCRs, clearance, or symptom resolution. This receptor was identified in a man in his fifties or sixties who had recovered from COVID-19. The chain couples TRBV15 to TRBJ1-2; 7 bases agree with TRBD1. Material: PBMCs or T cells enriched from blood (not recorded which). The CDR3 region is CATSRGRDSRYGYTF. For the CDR3, the DNA is TGTGCCACCAGCAGAGGCCGGGACAGCAGATATGGCTACACCTTC.